What follows are 16 T cell receptor beta chains derived from one specimen sequenced in a study of OX40 agonist ivuxolimab in advanced cancers. Data came from immunoSEQ multiplex PCR; TCRdb stores just in-frame clones and leaves some out. The table has 25,000 to 35,000 clones, less than 90% seen once. Material: CD4+ or CD8+ T cells sorted from blood, obtained in a trial of the OX40 agonist ivuxolimab. The receptor source for this set is an adult with an advanced solid tumor such as melanoma, head and neck, liver or kidney cancer.

This sequence joins TRBV6-4 and TRBJ2-1; D remains unclear. Germline V gene lookup returns CDR1 MRHNA and CDR2 SNTAGT. The CDR3 extends over 13 amino acids. V shed 5 bases and J shed 8 bases, with 13 bases lying between them. The CDR3 region is CASSPDSGHEQFF. The CDR3 DNA is TGTGCCAGCAGTCCCGACTCCGGCCATGAGCAGTTCTTC.

In this sample, this clone turned up a few times. This chain links TRBV5-4 with TRBJ1-2, with D tentatively TRBD1 (6 bases). The CDR3 totals 17 residues. CDR1 and CDR2 (germline): SGHNT, YYREEE (reference sequence). Trimming shortened V by 0 bases and J by 4 bases, and 19 bases separated the two germline ends. CDR3 sequence reads: CASSLDARGAQVYGYTF. The CDR3 coding sequence is TGTGCCAGCAGCTTGGATGCCCGGGGGGCCCAGGTCTATGGCTACACCTTC.

The chain carries TRBV5-4 and TRBJ1-2, with D possibly being TRBD1 (6 bases). Germline CDR1 reads SGHNT; CDR2 reads YYREEE (reference sequence). CDR3 length: 13 residues. V was shortened by 1 base and J by 4 bases, with 8 bases between the two germline ends. The CDR3 is CASSLLGGYGYTF. The CDR3 nucleotides read TGTGCCAGCAGCTTGCTAGGGGGCTATGGCTACACCTTC.

The V gene is TRBV19, the J gene TRBJ2-7, with D perhaps TRBD2 (6 bases). CDR1 LNHDA and CDR2 SQIVND come from the germline V gene (reference sequence). This CDR3 contains 16 residues. Trimming cost V 6 bases and J 0 bases, with 18 bases left between them. In DNA form, the CDR3 reads TGTGCCAGTAGCCCTACCTTGGGGGGACTCTCCTACGAGCAGTACTTC. Translation gives CASSPTLGGLSYEQYF. The whole variable domain, remainder taken from reference TRBV19 and TRBJ2-7, is DGGITQSPKYLFRKEGQNVTLSCEQNLNHDAMYWYRQDPGQGLRLIYYSQIVNDFQKGDIAEGYSVSREKKESFPLTVTSAQKNPTAFYLCASSPTLGGLSYEQYFGPGTRLTVT.

This chain connects TRBV5-6 to TRBJ2-5; D might be TRBD1 (6 bases). The CDR3 consists of 14 residues. V lost 3 bases, J lost 4 bases, and 13 bases lay in between. Germline CDR1 is SGHDT and CDR2 is YYEEEE. CDR3 in DNA: TGTGCCAGCAGCTCGGACAGCAAGTCAGAGACCCAGTACTTC. Amino acid sequence: CASSSDSKSETQYF.

The chain recombines TRBV7-6 with TRBJ2-7; D possibly corresponds to TRBD1 (6 bases). CDR3 size: 15 residues. Deletions cut 0 bases from V and 6 bases from J, with 15 bases between. Germline V gene lookup returns CDR1 SGHVS and CDR2 FNYEAQ. CDR3 in DNA: TGTGCCAGCAGCTTAGCCAACGGGGTGGGGGCCGAGCAGTACTTC. Amino acids: CASSLANGVGAEQYF.

The V call is TRBV9, the J call TRBJ2-1, with D maybe TRBD2 (5 bases). V was cut by 1 base and J by 4 bases, with 9 bases left in between. CDR3 length equals 14 residues. Germline V gives CDR1 SGDLS, CDR2 YYNGEE. For the CDR3, the DNA is TGTGCCAGCAGCGTACACAGCGGATACAATGAGCAGTTCTTC. Amino acid sequence: CASSVHSGYNEQFF.

This rearrangement joins TRBV9 to TRBJ2-1; D is undetermined. Germline V gene sequence: CDR1 SGDLS, CDR2 YYNGEE. The ends were cut back, 0 bases at V and 4 bases at J, with 5 bases in the middle. The CDR3 covers 13 residues. This CDR3 reads CASSVAKYNEQFF. CDR3 DNA: TGTGCCAGCAGCGTAGCGAAGTACAATGAGCAGTTCTTC.

This chain links TRBV29-1 with TRBJ2-3; D remains ambiguous. Germline values: CDR1 SQVTM, CDR2 ANQGSEA. Trimming removed 0 bases from V and 6 bases from J, with 13 bases in between. The CDR3 totals 14 residues. The CDR3 sequence is CSVEDFLTSDTQYF. CDR3 DNA sequence: TGCAGCGTTGAAGATTTTTTGACATCCGATACGCAGTATTTT.

This rearrangement joins TRBV4-1 to TRBJ1-1; TRBD1 matches 7 bases. CDR3 size: 19 residues. Germline V gene data show CDR1 as MGHRA and CDR2 as YSYEKL. With 0 bases clipped from V and 0 bases from J, the junction kept 13 bases outside the gene matches. This CDR3 reads CASSQDVAGGERMNTEAFF. In DNA, the CDR3 is TGCGCCAGCAGCCAAGATGTGGCAGGGGGAGAGCGGATGAACACTGAAGCTTTCTTT.

The V and J genes are TRBV27 and TRBJ2-7; 8 bases agree with TRBD2. Germline CDR1 and CDR2: MNHEY and SMNVEV (reference sequence). This CDR3 spans 17 amino acids. V was pared by 0 bases and J by 5 bases, with 12 bases of the junction left unmatched. CDR3 sequence: CASSLSGKAGVTHEQYF. CDR3 DNA sequence: TGTGCCAGCAGTTTATCTGGGAAAGCGGGAGTCACCCACGAGCAGTACTTC.

The chain is built from TRBV9 and TRBJ2-3; D might be TRBD2 (5 bases). CDR1 SGDLS and CDR2 YYNGEE come from the germline V gene. Trimming left V 4 bases short and J 0 bases short, with 15 bases between. The CDR3 consists of 16 residues. CDR3 amino acids: CASSQNREISTDTQYF. Here the CDR3 DNA reads TGTGCCAGCAGCCAAAATCGGGAAATCAGCACAGATACGCAGTATTTT.

The chain recombines TRBV9 with TRBJ2-3; D is possibly TRBD2 (5 bases). Per germline, CDR1 SGDLS and CDR2 YYNGEE. The CDR3 loop spans 19 amino acids. The V and J ends lost 0 bases and 0 bases respectively, with 20 bases between them. CDR3 DNA sequence: TGTGCCAGCAGCGTAGGCCCGGGATCCTACCCGGAAAGCACAGATACGCAGTATTTT. Its translation is CASSVGPGSYPESTDTQYF.

This chain joins TRBV5-4 and TRBJ1-4; D gene ambiguous. The CDR3 extends over 14 amino acids. The germline gives CDR1 SGHNT, CDR2 YYREEE (reference sequence). Trimming took 1 base from V and 2 from J, leaving 6 bases between them. CDR3 protein: CASSLPGTNEKLFF. DNA of the CDR3: TGTGCCAGCAGCTTGCCGGGGACTAATGAAAAACTGTTTTTT. Variable domain in full (rest from reference TRBV5-4 and TRBJ1-4): ETGVTQSPTHLIKTRGQQVTLRCSSQSGHNTVSWYQQALGQGPQFIFQYYREEENGRGNFPPRFSGLQFPNYSSELNVNALELDDSALYLCASSLPGTNEKLFFGSGTQLSVL.

This chain uses TRBV7-9 with TRBJ2-1, with 8 bases fitting TRBD2. V shed 6 bases, J shed 3 bases, and the junction held 10 bases outside the gene matches. This CDR3 is built from 16 residues. CDR1 is SEHNR, CDR2 FQNEAQ, per germline (reference sequence). The DNA for the CDR3 is TGTGCCAGCAGTTCCGAGCGGGAGCCCCTCTACAATGAGCAGTTCTTC. Its protein product is CASSSEREPLYNEQFF.

The table lists this clone with a few counts. The CDR3 coding sequence is TGTGCCAGCAGTTTATTGGGATTGTACTACGAGCAGTACTTC. It specifies CASSLLGLYYEQYF. The rearrangement uses TRBV28 and TRBJ2-7; D not resolved. Trimming shortened V by 1 base and J by 3 bases, and 10 bases separated the two germline ends. This CDR3 region has 14 residues. Per the germline V gene, CDR1 is MDHEN and CDR2 is SYDVKM.